This T cell receptor (beta chain) was captured by sequencing in a study of response to subunit inactivated influenza vaccine. From the RT-PCR reads, TCRdb called clonotypes with MiXCR, one entry per CDR3 protein. The sample includes around 850,000 distinct CDR3 sequences, roughly 20% of them seen just once. From germline, CDR1 is LGHNA and CDR2 YSLEER. The CDR3 consists of 14 residues. Study observations and caveats: The authors proposed limited new T cell recruitment per seasonal influenza vaccination.

In regard to this clonotype: Its target is not known. A much larger clonotype is one base distant, so this may be a read error.

The receptor comes from a man aged 50-59 years who received an inactivated influenza vaccine. The specimen was PBMCs from blood, collected roughly 5 days after vaccination. The V and J genes are TRBV4-3 and TRBJ2-1; D uncertain. Here the CDR3 DNA reads TGCGACAGCAGCCAACCCAGGATAATCAATGAGCAGTTCTTC. Translated, it gives CDSSQPRIINEQFF.